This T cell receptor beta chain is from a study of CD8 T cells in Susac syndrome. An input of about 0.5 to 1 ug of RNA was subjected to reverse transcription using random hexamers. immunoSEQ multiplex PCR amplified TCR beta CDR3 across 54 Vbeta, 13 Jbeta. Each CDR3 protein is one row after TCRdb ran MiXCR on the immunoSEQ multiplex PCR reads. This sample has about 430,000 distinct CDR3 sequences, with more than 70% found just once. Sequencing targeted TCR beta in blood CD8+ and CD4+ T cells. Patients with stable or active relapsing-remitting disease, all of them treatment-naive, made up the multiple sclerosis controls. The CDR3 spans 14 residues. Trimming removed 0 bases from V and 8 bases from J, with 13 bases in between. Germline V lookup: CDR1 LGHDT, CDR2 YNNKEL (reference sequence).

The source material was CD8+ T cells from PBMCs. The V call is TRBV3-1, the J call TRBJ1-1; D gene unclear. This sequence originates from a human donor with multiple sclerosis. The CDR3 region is CASSQDTGWAEAFF. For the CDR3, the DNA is TGTGCCAGCAGCCAAGATACGGGTTGGGCAGAAGCTTTCTTT.